This T cell receptor (beta chain) was sequenced during a study of memory CD8 T cells in hepatitis C reinfection. At the level of the study: A couple of donors cleared primary HCV but became chronic after reinfection. HCV reinfection: RNA-positive following two negative tests at least 60 days apart.

As for this clone: Its cognate antigen is unknown.

General study findings and limits: Only a handful of donors prevented definitive conclusions about public clonotypes.

The time point here: late/post reinfection, 12 to 24 weeks after detection. TCR sequencing was done directly ex vivo on sorted cells, without expansion in vitro. Total naive CD8 T cells were sorted as viable CD3+ CD8+ CD45RO- cells from a couple of donors. The length of the CDR3 is 14 residues. Trimming stripped 1 base from V and 0 bases from J, with 3 bases between. Germline loops: CDR1 LNHDA, CDR2 SQIVND (reference sequence). The method was immunoSEQ multiplex PCR; TCRdb's version includes in-frame clones alone and lacks a portion of them. The table records around 45,000 clones, approximately 92% of them present only once.

The clonotype was recovered from a man younger than 35 with hepatitis C virus infection. Sequences were obtained from naive CD8+ T cells sorted from blood. This sequence joins TRBV19 and TRBJ2-2; no firm D call. CDR3 protein: CASSIGANTGELFF. DNA of the CDR3: TGTGCCAGTAGTATAGGCGCGAACACCGGGGAGCTGTTTTTT.